Listed below are T cell receptor beta chains from one sample, sequenced in a study of control samples from healthy donors and cancer patients. Method: immunoSEQ multiplex PCR; TCRdb's copy keeps in-frame clones and lacks some. The sample lists under 15,000 clones, roughly 88% occurring once. Sequencing used formalin-fixed, paraffin-embedded tissue. Receptors originate from a male donor with melanoma. Each CDR3 is given with its conserved first and last residue.

CDR3 length,J gene,V gene,CDR3 protein
16,TRBJ1-6,TRBV19,CASRRETEKGNSPLHF
20,TRBJ1-2,TRBV15,CATSRAAIFIEGIGIYGYTF
12,TRBJ2-3,TRBV12-3/TRBV12-4,CASSPDTDTQYF
13,TRBJ1-2,TRBV5-6,CASRTGANYGYTF
14,TRBJ1-4,TRBV5-5,CASSLGSVWEKLFF
12,TRBJ1-6,TRBV7-2,CASSLQNSPLHF
12,TRBJ2-7,TRBV3-1/TRBV3-2,CASNRNRGEQYF
13,TRBJ2-3,TRBV4-2,CASSQHTGTAQYF
12,TRBJ2-1,TRBV7-9,CASRSGLNEQFF
15,TRBJ2-1,TRBV30,CAWSVELAGYNEQFF
14,TRBJ2-7,TRBV18,CASSSRDTAYEQYF
15,TRBJ2-2,TRBV19,CASSTGTGVPGELFF
16,TRBJ1-6,TRBV6-5,CASSYDRAGNNSPLHF
13,TRBJ1-1,TRBV19,CASSIRRTDKAFF
16,TRBJ2-1,TRBV5-1,CASSLERLAGANEQFF
16,TRBJ2-2,TRBV24-1,CATSDPRTGMSGELFF
17,TRBJ2-3,TRBV2,CASSGVPLATSTDTQYF
14,TRBJ1-5,TRBV28,CASIGYYSNQPQHF
17,TRBJ2-1,TRBV7-3,CASSPGLAGIGYNEQFF
17,TRBJ2-5,TRBV21-1,CASSKVGTSGRPETQYF
15,TRBJ1-2,TRBV2,CASSEVGLANYGYTF
15,TRBJ2-1,TRBV7-7,CASSLGLAGAGEQFF
16,TRBJ2-2,TRBV5-1,CASSLGGPGFIGELFF
14,TRBJ1-2,TRBV5-1,CASSIGEVTGGYTF
14,TRBJ2-3,TRBV19,CASSIGTPTDTQYF
16,TRBJ1-4,TRBV30,CAGGGQKISANEKLFF
14,TRBJ1-2,TRBV10-3,CAISEGQGNYGYTF
13,TRBJ1-2,TRBV18,CASSPGQGDGYTF
15,TRBJ2-1,TRBV24-1,CATSDTGGGYDEQFF
15,TRBJ2-3,TRBV2,CASSELGGSTDTQYF
16,TRBJ2-3,TRBV5-5,CASSLKLAGSTDTQYF